Below, 8 T cell receptor beta chains from the same sample are listed, as sequenced in a study of Tregs in tolerant kidney transplant recipients. Sequencing used immunoSEQ multiplex PCR; TCRdb keeps in-frame clones, though not all of them. The table includes some 47,000 clones, around nine tenths detected once. Related graft donors supplied nonmyeloablative bone marrow transplants, and mixed chimerism was transient. The specimen comprised CD8+ T cells from blood (PBMCs), sampled 12 months after the transplant. The receptors come from a human patient who received a combined kidney and bone marrow transplant. Some T cells may be the graft donor's.

The chain links TRBV5-4 to TRBJ1-2, with a possible D match to TRBD1 (5 bases). Germline-derived CDR1 and CDR2 are SGHNT and YYREEE (reference sequence). The CDR3 extends over 15 amino acids. Trimming took off 4 bases at V and 2 bases at J, with 15 bases between the two ends. In DNA form, the CDR3 reads TGTGCCAGCAGCGTTTTAGGTCGGGGGAACTATGGCTACACCTTC. Translating gives CASSVLGRGNYGYTF.

The chain couples TRBV19 to TRBJ2-2, with D possibly matching TRBD2 (6 bases). The CDR3 covers 14 residues. The V end was cut by 5 bases, the J end by 8 bases, with 15 bases between. Germline V lookup: CDR1 LNHDA, CDR2 SQIVND (reference sequence). The CDR3, as DNA: TGTGCCAGTAGTGGGGACTCCACGACAGGGGAGCTGTTTTTT. It is translated as CASSGDSTTGELFF.

The rearrangement joins TRBV28 to TRBJ2-7; 8 nucleotides line up with TRBD1. CDR3 size: 14 residues. Unmatched junction bases numbered 5, after V lost 5 bases and J lost 2 bases. Germline CDR1 reads MDHEN; CDR2 reads SYDVKM. The CDR3 protein is CASSDRGQTYEQYF. CDR3 coding DNA: TGTGCCAGCAGTGACAGGGGTCAAACCTACGAGCAGTACTTC.

The V call is TRBV5-1, the J call TRBJ2-5; 8 bases match TRBD2. The J call may be in error: the DNA end matches TRBJ2-7 better. The CDR3 runs 13 residues. The germline V gene has CDR1 SGHRS and CDR2 YFSETQ. The chain's CDR3 is CASSYLAGYEQYF. CDR3 sequence (DNA): TGCGCCAGCAGCTATCTAGCGGGCTACGAGCAGTACTTC.

By share, this clone ranks as medium-sized (0.01 to 0.1%). The chain is built from TRBV5-6 and TRBJ1-3; 10 bases map to TRBD1. Germline CDR1 is SGHDT and CDR2 is YYEEEE. The CDR3 runs 17 residues. V shed 0 bases, J shed 1 base, and the junction held 4 bases outside the gene matches. CDR3 in amino acids: CASSLEEGQGSGNTIYF. CDR3 bases: TGTGCCAGCAGCTTGGAGGAGGGACAGGGGTCTGGAAACACCATATATTTT.

This clone turned up a few times. The rearrangement uses TRBV5-8 and TRBJ2-7; a weak D match, TRBD1 (5 bases). Germline V gives CDR1 SGHTS, CDR2 YDEGEE. This CDR3 region has 14 residues. Trimming removed 0 bases from V and 5 bases from J, with 12 bases in between. CDR3 nucleotides: TGTGCCAGCAGCTTGGTAGGCAGGGCCCACGAGCAGTACTTC. This gives the protein CASSLVGRAHEQYF.

The rearrangement joins TRBV13 to TRBJ2-1; D is undetermined. The germline V and J ends were trimmed by 4 bases and 10 bases, with 8 bases remaining between them. From germline, CDR1 is PRHDT and CDR2 FYEKMQ (reference sequence). This CDR3 has 11 residues. The CDR3 bases are TGTGCCAGCAGCTCCTCACAGGAGCAGTTCTTC. Amino acids: CASSSSQEQFF.

The chain has TRBV29-1 and TRBJ2-1; 11 nucleotides line up with TRBD2. The CDR3 runs to 14 residues. Germline loops: CDR1 SQVTM, CDR2 ANQGSEA. Trimming took 5 bases from V and 6 from J; bases not matched to a gene: 6. The CDR3 loop reads CSVSTGTSGNEQFF. CDR3 in DNA: TGCAGCGTTTCCACCGGGACTAGCGGCAATGAGCAGTTCTTC.